The T cell receptor (beta chain) described here comes from a study of glioma-infiltrating T cells. Study-level points and caveats: Gliomas, especially low-grade, showed above-expected tissue-blood divergence; non-neoplastic patients showed below. Very few CDR3 sequences were shared between tissue and blood.

This clonotype was recorded at least ten times. The antigen is not known. TCR alpha and beta CDR3 regions were amplified from RNA using iRepertoire nested multiplex PCR. For one-step reverse transcription and amplification, 100-400 ng of tissue mRNA or PBMC total RNA was used. TCRdb re-called the multiplex PCR reads through MiXCR, storing one row per CDR3 protein. The sample shows 150,000 to 200,000 distinct CDR3 sequences, approximately 30% of them seen only once. This CDR3 spans 10 amino acids. V was cut by 4 bases and J by 5 bases, with 4 bases left in between. The V gene's germline CDR1 is SQVTM and CDR2 ANQGSEA.

The sample was glioma tissue, nonneoplastic brain tissue, or PBMCs (not recorded which). This chain links TRBV29-1 with TRBJ2-3; D not certain. The receptor was derived from a human donor with low-grade glioma or glioblastoma, undergoing nonglioma brain surgery, or in good health (not recorded which). DNA of the CDR3: TGCAGCGTTGGGGAAGATACGCAGTATTTT. Translation: CSVGEDTQYF.